Included here is one T cell receptor beta chain sequence, with context. These data belong to a study of control samples from healthy donors and cancer patients. The repertoire was sequenced with immunoSEQ multiplex PCR; TCRdb's copy has only in-frame clones and lacks some. The top ten hold over 6.5% of the sample, which has 160,000 or so clones, approximately 94% seen once. This receptor was identified in a woman between 40 and 55 years old in good health. The sequenced sample consisted of blood.

This CDR3 is CASSHEGPYNTEAFF. In DNA form, the CDR3 reads TGTGCCAGCTCACACGAGGGTCCATACAACACTGAAGCTTTCTTT. The chain uses TRBV18 and TRBJ1-1; D ambiguous. Germline assignment: CDR1 KGHSH and CDR2 LQKENI. Trimming left V 4 bases short and J 2 bases short, with 14 bases between. The CDR3 extends over 15 amino acids.